This is a list of T cell receptor beta chains from one sample in a study of shared clonotypes between healthy human individuals. Only in-frame clones appear in the TCRdb table, and some are missing; sequencing was by immunoSEQ multiplex PCR. This sample has approximately 640,000 clones, with approximately 75% found just once. Sequencing was done on a sample of memory CD4+ T cells sorted from blood. The origin of the receptors is a woman aged 25 to 39 in good health. Each CDR3 is given with its conserved first and last residue. D genes are given only for firm matches. The size field is filled for only some rows; it gives once, few, many or a size class.

d_gene,j_gene,abundance,v_gene,CDR3nt,CDR3aa
TRBD1,TRBJ2-7,-,TRBV18,TGTGCCAGCTCACTCCAGGGGGACCAATACGAGCAGTACTTC,CASSLQGDQYEQYF
-,TRBJ2-2,-,TRBV28,TGTGCCAGCAGTTTAGGGGGGCCAAACACCGGGGAGCTGTTTTTT,CASSLGGPNTGELFF
TRBD2,TRBJ2-1,-,TRBV10-3,TGTGCCATCAGTGAGACTAGCGGGAGCAATGAGCAGTTCTTC,CAISETSGSNEQFF
-,TRBJ2-3,-,TRBV11-3,TGTGCCAGCAGCGCGCGTGGGGTCACAGATACGCAGTATTTT,CASSARGVTDTQYF
TRBD2,TRBJ2-1,-,TRBV2,TGTGCCAGCAGTGAAAGGCTAGCGGGCGGGATGATCTCCTACAATGAGCAGTTCTTC,CASSERLAGGMISYNEQFF
TRBD2,TRBJ2-7,few,TRBV6-1,TGTGCCAGCAGTGAAGCTGAACTAGCGGGGTCCTACGAGCAGTACTTC,CASSEAELAGSYEQYF
-,TRBJ2-7,-,TRBV4-1,TGCGCCAGCAGCCAAGATAAGGTTACCTACGAGCAGTACTTC,CASSQDKVTYEQYF
TRBD2,TRBJ2-3,-,TRBV4-2,TGTGCCAGCAGCCTTGGAGGAGGACTAGCGGGAGGTGGTACGCAGTATTTT,CASSLGGGLAGGGTQYF
-,TRBJ1-3,once,TRBV6-5,TGTGCCAGCAGGCCTGGACAGCTTTCTGGAAACACCATATATTTT,CASRPGQLSGNTIYF
-,TRBJ2-7,-,TRBV4-2,TGTGCCAGCAGCCAAGCCACCTCCTCCCAAACCTACGAGCAGTACTTC,CASSQATSSQTYEQYF
-,TRBJ1-2,-,TRBV6-5,TGTGCCAGCAGCCGATCCCCTTTAAATGGCTACACCTTC,CASSRSPLNGYTF
-,TRBJ1-1,many,TRBV19,TGTGCCAGTAGTTGGGACACTGAAGCTTTCTTT,CASSWDTEAFF
-,TRBJ1-4,-,TRBV27,TGTGCCAGCAGTTCCGCAGGGGACCCCAATGAAAAACTGTTTTTT,CASSSAGDPNEKLFF
-,TRBJ2-3,-,TRBV5-6,TGTGCCAGCAGCTTGGGTCCTAGCAGCACAGATACGCAGTATTTT,CASSLGPSSTDTQYF
TRBD1,TRBJ1-2,-,TRBV2,TGTGCCAGCAGGGCCGACAGGGCGTCTAACTATGGCTACACCTTC,CASRADRASNYGYTF
-,TRBJ2-2,-,TRBV18,TGTGCCAGCTCACCGGCCGGGGCCGCGAACACCGGGGAGCTGTTTTTT,CASSPAGAANTGELFF
-,TRBJ1-1,-,TRBV2,TGTGCCAGCAGTGAACAGCTCCAATACACTGAAGCTTTCTTT,CASSEQLQYTEAFF
TRBD1,TRBJ2-1,-,TRBV18,TGTGCCAGCTCATTCCGGGACAGCAACAATGAGCAGTTCTTC,CASSFRDSNNEQFF
-,TRBJ1-1,once,TRBV6-1,TGTGCCAGCAGACGTACAGGTGAAGCTTTCTTT,CASRRTGEAFF